There are many counts of the clone carrying this T cell receptor beta chain. Its antigen is not known. This specimen comes from a study of early T cells in non-severe SARS-CoV-2 infection. Study background: Unsorted whole-blood RNA was sequenced in bulk, leaving chains unpaired. The study, taken as a whole, reports: Anti-spike CD8 responses were favored in VDJdb matching, and private and CD4 specificities were missed.

This CDR3 has 16 residues. V was clipped by 6 bases and J by 0 bases; unmatched bases: 11. Germline CDR1 SQVTM, CDR2 ANQGSEA. Unique molecular identifiers were affixed to single, distinct cDNA molecules. TCRdb called the 5' RACE reads again in MiXCR, with one record for every CDR3 protein. The data contain about 88,000 distinct CDR3 sequences, more than 12% of them singletons. This TCR was sampled from an adult who was a healthcare worker with PCR-confirmed SARS-CoV-2 infection or an uninfected control (not recorded which). Sequencing was carried out using whole blood. This chain links TRBV29-1 with TRBJ2-4; 7 bases are shared with TRBD1. As DNA, the CDR3 is TGCAGCGTGTGGGACGGACAGGTTCTAGCCAAAAACATTCAGTACTTC. This codes for CSVWDGQVLAKNIQYF.